Presented here are 10 T cell receptor beta chains from one specimen sequenced in a study of cytomegalovirus exposure and HLA in healthy donors. Use of 60 Vbeta and 13 Jbeta primers characterized the PCR. The protocol was immunoSEQ multiplex PCR, while the TCRdb copy is restricted to in-frame clones and leaves out a portion. Here the sample spans approximately 140,000 clones, 73% being singletons. Sequenced sample: PBMCs. These receptors were taken from a woman between 40 and 55 years old in good health and CMV-seronegative.

This clone was recorded only once. CDR3 residues: CASMSGGVGANVLTF. CDR3 in DNA: TGTGCCAGCATGAGCGGGGGGGTAGGGGCCAACGTCCTGACTTTC. The gene calls are TRBV28 and TRBJ2-6, with 10 bases that match TRBD2. The germline gives CDR1 MDHEN, CDR2 SYDVKM. The length of the CDR3 is 15 residues. Trimming took 7 bases from V and 4 from J; bases not matched to a gene: 4.

The rearrangement uses TRBV5-1 and TRBJ1-5, with a tentative D call TRBD1 (5 bases). The CDR3 runs 16 residues. Germline CDR1 and CDR2: SGHRS and YFSETQ. V lost 1 base, J lost 2 bases, and 13 bases lay in between. Written as DNA, the CDR3 is TGCGCCAGCAGCTTGCATCCCCAGGGCGGCAATCAGCCCCAGCATTTT. It is translated as CASSLHPQGGNQPQHF.

This clone came up once. The junction differs from germline at one of its ends, possibly a read error. The V gene is TRBV2, the J gene TRBJ1-5, with 11 bases that match TRBD1. The CDR3 has 13 amino acids. Germline loops: CDR1 SNHLY, CDR2 FYNNEI. The CDR3 reads CASRGQGGQSQHF. The CDR3 coding sequence is TGTGCCAGCAGGGGACAGGGGGGTCAGTCCCAGCATTTT.

CDR3 region: CASSAGQPNQPQHF. The CDR3 bases are TGTGCCAGCAGTGCCGGACAGCCCAATCAGCCCCAGCATTTT. J is TRBJ1-5 and V is TRBV2; a possible D gene is TRBD1 (6 bases). The CDR3 has 14 residues. V lost 4 bases, J lost 3 bases, and 10 bases lay in between. CDR1 and CDR2 (germline): SNHLY, FYNNEI. Complete variable domain (other parts from reference TRBV2 and TRBJ1-5): EPEVTQTPSHQVTQMGQEVILRCVPISNHLYFYWYRQILGQKVEFLVSFYNNEISEKSEIFDDQFSVERPDGSNFTLKIRSTKLEDSAMYFCASSAGQPNQPQHFGDGTRLSIL.

The CDR3 DNA follows: TGTGCCAGCAGCGTAGATGGGACAGGGTCTGGAAACACCATATATTTT. Protein product: CASSVDGTGSGNTIYF. The rearrangement uses TRBV9 and TRBJ1-3; 9 bases agree with TRBD1. The V and J ends lost 0 bases and 1 base, in that order; junction bases with no gene match: 2. This CDR3 region has 16 residues. Germline CDR1 reads SGDLS; CDR2 reads YYNGEE.

The rearrangement links TRBV19 to TRBJ2-1, with TRBD2 matching over 13 bases. The CDR3 loop spans 18 amino acids. With V trimmed by 5 bases and J by 0 bases, 7 bases remained unmatched. CDR1 and CDR2 from the germline V gene are LNHDA and SQIVND (reference sequence). CDR3 nucleotide sequence: TGTGCCAGTAGTGGGGGACTAGCGGGGTCGACCTCCTACAATGAGCAGTTCTTC. It encodes CASSGGLAGSTSYNEQFF.

This clone was picked up a small number of times. The J gene is TRBJ1-1, the V gene TRBV4-3; D is possibly TRBD1 (5 bases). Germline V lookup: CDR1 LGHNA, CDR2 YSLEER. V lost 1 base and J lost 5, with 17 bases in between. The CDR3 sequence is 16 residues long. CDR3 in amino acids: CASSQGPDSPKTEAFF. For the CDR3, the DNA is TGCGCCAGCAGCCAAGGCCCCGACAGCCCCAAGACTGAAGCTTTCTTT.

The rearrangement joins TRBV27 to TRBJ1-2; D might be TRBD1 (5 bases). Germline V CDR1 and CDR2: MNHEY, SMNVEV (reference sequence). The V and J ends lost 3 bases and 7 bases respectively, with 18 bases between them. This CDR3 contains 15 residues. The CDR3 bases are TGTGCCAGCAGTTTCCTCCAGGGAAAATTCTCTGGCTACACCTTC. Translation gives CASSFLQGKFSGYTF.

The chain uses TRBV19 and TRBJ1-1, with 12 bases fitting TRBD1. The V and J ends lost 6 bases and 3 bases, in that order; junction bases with no gene match: 8. The germline gives CDR1 LNHDA, CDR2 SQIVND (reference sequence). The CDR3 is 16 residues long. The CDR3 coding sequence is TGTGCCAGTAGGGTCGGGACAGGGGGCGTTTACACTGAAGCTTTCTTT. This translates into CASRVGTGGVYTEAFF.

The J gene is TRBJ1-3, the V gene TRBV28, with 9 bases identical to TRBD1. CDR3 length: 17 residues. From germline, CDR1 is MDHEN and CDR2 SYDVKM. The trim removed 7 bases at V and 2 bases at J, leaving 12 bases unmatched. CDR3 amino acids: CASNRELGTGTGNTIYF. In DNA form, the CDR3 reads TGTGCCAGCAACCGGGAACTCGGGACAGGGACTGGAAACACCATATATTTT.